The 29 T cell receptor beta chains reported below all come from one sample, sequenced in a study of CD8 T cells in ankylosing spondylitis. TCRdb re-derived calls from the 5' RACE reads in MiXCR, one entry per CDR3 protein. Seen here are about 140,000 distinct CDR3 sequences, around 10% observed once, and the top ten hold about 4%. Sequencing was carried out using blood, either unsorted or a sorted T cell fraction (not recorded which). These TCRs come from a female donor with ankylosing spondylitis or in good health (not recorded which).

This clonotype was observed many times. The J gene is TRBJ1-1, the V gene TRBV6-2 or TRBV6-3; D unclear. Germline V gene data show CDR1 as MNHEY and CDR2 as SVGEGT. The CDR3 consists of 12 residues. V was clipped by 3 bases and J by 1 base, with 3 bases between them. CDR3 DNA: TGTGCCAGCAGTTATTCGAACACTGAAGCTTTCTTT. Its protein product is CASSYSNTEAFF.

This clonotype showed up many times. The V gene is TRBV28, the J gene TRBJ2-1; D ambiguous. Germline CDR1 is MDHEN and CDR2 is SYDVKM. V dropped 1 base and J dropped 7 bases, with 5 bases sitting between them. The CDR3 runs to 12 residues. In DNA, the CDR3 is TGTGCCAGCAGTTTATCCCCAAATGAGCAGTTCTTC. Translation: CASSLSPNEQFF.

This clonotype was recorded at least ten times. V and J are TRBV11-2 and TRBJ2-1, with 10 bases identical to TRBD1. Germline values: CDR1 SGHAT, CDR2 FQNNGV. Trimming at V came to 5 bases and at J to 9 bases, leaving 13 bases not matched to a gene. The CDR3 length is 16 residues. CDR3 nucleotide sequence: TGTGCCAGCAGCCCCTCTCCCAGGACAGGGGGGGGTGAGCAGTTCTTC. This translates into CASSPSPRTGGGEQFF.

This clonotype was seen repeatedly, ten times or more. Germline and junction disagree at one end, which may indicate a read error. CDR3 sequence: CASSQYGLATF. The CDR3 coding sequence is TGTGCCAGCAGCCAATACGGCCTCGCAACCTTC. The V gene is TRBV14, the J gene TRBJ2-7; D gene uncertain. The CDR3 length is 11 residues. Germline V CDR1 and CDR2: SGHDN, FVKESK.

This clonotype was found many times. J is TRBJ2-7 and V is TRBV29-1; 7 nucleotides line up with TRBD2. The CDR3 length is 12 residues. Germline trimming cut 4 bases from V and 1 base from J; bases unmatched to any gene: 1. The germline V gene has CDR1 SQVTM and CDR2 ANQGSEA. The CDR3 sequence: CSVGRESYEQYF. The CDR3 DNA follows: TGCAGCGTTGGGCGGGAGTCCTACGAGCAGTACTTC.

Many counts were recorded for this clonotype. The chain employs TRBV7-8 and TRBJ2-3; 14 nucleotides match TRBD2. The V gene's germline CDR1 is SGHVS and CDR2 FQNEAQ. The CDR3 runs 19 residues. V was clipped by 3 bases and J by 3 bases; unmatched bases: 11. The CDR3 spells CASSFSTSGGASRTDTQYF. In DNA, the CDR3 is TGTGCCAGCAGCTTTTCGACTAGCGGGGGGGCGAGTCGGACAGATACGCAGTATTTT.

This clonotype was seen ten or more times. The chain links TRBV20-1 to TRBJ1-1, with 11 bases fitting TRBD1. Germline CDR1 and CDR2: DFQATT and SNEGSKA (reference sequence). The V gene end was trimmed by 3 bases and the J gene end by 1 base; junction bases not matched to a gene: 7. The CDR3 is made up of 16 amino acids. For the CDR3, the DNA is TGCAGTGCTAGGGAGTGGGACAGGGGGACGAACACTGAAGCTTTCTTT. It codes for CSAREWDRGTNTEAFF.

This clonotype was found many times. The V gene is TRBV9, the J gene TRBJ1-1; D gene uncertain. V lost 1 base to trimming and J lost 8 bases, with 6 bases between them. Germline V gene sequence: CDR1 SGDLS, CDR2 YYNGEE. The CDR3 loop spans 11 amino acids. The CDR3 loop reads CASSVFVEAFF. CDR3 bases: TGTGCCAGCAGCGTATTCGTGGAAGCTTTCTTT.

This clonotype was picked up many times. V gene TRBV5-1 combines with J gene TRBJ2-2, with D possibly TRBD2 on 5 matching bases. Germline assignment: CDR1 SGHRS and CDR2 YFSETQ. V dropped 4 bases and J dropped 8 bases, with 15 bases sitting between them. The CDR3 spans 14 residues. CDR3 DNA sequence: TGCGCCAGCAGCCCAATTGAAGGAGGAGGGGAGCTGTTTTTT. Encoded protein: CASSPIEGGGELFF.

At least ten counts were recorded for this clonotype. The chain links TRBV20-1 to TRBJ2-1; 11 bases match TRBD2. The junction had 6 bases not matched to a gene; V was cut back by 6 bases and J by 5 bases. This CDR3 comprises 14 residues. Germline V gives CDR1 DFQATT, CDR2 SNEGSKA (reference sequence). CDR3 loop: CSASSGRANNEQFF. The CDR3 region has the DNA TGCAGTGCAAGTAGCGGGAGGGCCAACAATGAGCAGTTCTTC.

This clonotype has a count of ten or more. CDR3 nucleotide sequence: TGTGCCAGCAGCTTCATTCGACCCGGGGAGCTGTTTTTT. Its protein product is CASSFIRPGELFF. The chain couples TRBV3-1 to TRBJ2-2; D is undetermined. The germline CDR1 and CDR2 sequences are LGHDT and YNNKEL (reference sequence). CDR3 size: 13 residues. V lost 5 bases, J lost 6 bases, and 10 bases lay in between.

This clonotype was seen at least ten times. The rearrangement joins TRBV7-2 to TRBJ2-7; 10 positions match TRBD1. The germline gives CDR1 SGHTA, CDR2 FQGNSA. V lost 5 bases and J lost 6; bases outside the gene matches: 7. The CDR3 consists of 14 residues. The CDR3 spells CASSAPGQGREQYF. The CDR3 DNA reads TGTGCCAGCAGCGCCCCGGGACAGGGGCGCGAGCAGTACTTC.

This clonotype came up a few times. The genes are TRBV25-1 and TRBJ2-5; D gene unclear. Trimming stripped 3 bases from V and 7 bases from J, with 21 bases between. Germline CDR1 MGHDK, CDR2 SYGVNS. This CDR3 has 16 amino acids. This CDR3 reads CASSDSLPRLTGTQYF. The CDR3 bases are TGTGCCAGCAGTGATTCCCTTCCTCGACTGACCGGGACCCAGTACTTC.

This clonotype was observed a handful of times. The CDR3 DNA sequence: TGTGCCAGCAGCCAAGTGTCCGGGACAGTGTACAATGAGCAGTTCTTC. The encoded protein is CASSQVSGTVYNEQFF. The chain recombines TRBV14 with TRBJ2-1, with TRBD1 matching over 7 bases. Unmatched junction bases numbered 7, after V lost 1 base and J lost 4 bases. The germline V gene has CDR1 SGHDN and CDR2 FVKESK. The CDR3 consists of 16 residues. The whole variable domain, remainder taken from reference TRBV14 and TRBJ2-1, is EAGVTQFPSHSVIEKGQTVTLRCDPISGHDNLYWYRRVMGKEIKFLLHFVKESKQDESGMPNNRFLAERTGGTYSTLKVQPAELEDSGVYFCASSQVSGTVYNEQFFGPGTRLTVL.

This clonotype was recorded many times. The chain uses TRBV5-1 and TRBJ1-1; 10 nucleotides agree with TRBD1. Germline V lookup: CDR1 SGHRS, CDR2 YFSETQ. The CDR3 covers 15 residues. The V and J ends lost 3 bases and 5 bases, in that order; junction bases with no gene match: 7. The CDR3 DNA sequence: TGCGCCAGCAGCTCATCGGACAGGGGGGAAACTGAAGCTTTCTTT. Translation gives CASSSSDRGETEAFF.

Ten or more counts support this clonotype. The chain couples TRBV20-1 to TRBJ1-4, with a weak D call TRBD1 (6 bases). Germline V gives CDR1 DFQATT, CDR2 SNEGSKA (reference sequence). This CDR3 contains 14 residues. Trimming removed 0 bases from V and 7 bases from J, with 12 bases in between. For the CDR3, the DNA is TGCAGTGCTAGAGATCCACAGGGAGGTGAAAAACTGTTTTTT. Translation: CSARDPQGGEKLFF.

The rearrangement links TRBV7-2 to TRBJ2-3; the match to TRBD2 covers 11 bases. CDR1 is SGHTA and CDR2 is FQGNSA in the germline V gene. The CDR3 has 16 amino acids. V lost 5 bases to trimming and J lost 4 bases; unmatched junction nucleotides: 8. The CDR3 loop is CASSISGRERADTQYF. CDR3 in DNA: TGTGCCAGCAGCATTAGCGGGAGGGAGCGGGCAGATACGCAGTATTTT.

This clonotype was recorded at least ten times. V is TRBV29-1 and J is TRBJ1-2; D gene unclear. This CDR3 region has 12 residues. V lost 0 bases and J lost 8, with 10 bases in between. CDR1 SQVTM and CDR2 ANQGSEA come from the germline V gene. CDR3 residues: CSVEDHLGGYTF. The CDR3 DNA follows: TGCAGCGTTGAAGATCATTTGGGAGGCTACACCTTC. Full variable domain (remainder filled in from reference TRBV29-1 and TRBJ1-2): SAVISQKPSRDICQRGTSLTIQCQVDSQVTMMFWYRQQPGQSLTLIATANQGSEATYESGFVIDKFPISRPNLTFSTLTVSNMSPEDSSIYLCSVEDHLGGYTFGSGTRLTVV.

This clonotype was observed at least ten times. The CDR3 coding sequence is TGTGCCAGCAGCGACCCTGAGGTAGCGGGAGGAGGAAGTGCAGATACGCAGTATTTT. This translates into CASSDPEVAGGGSADTQYF. The J gene is TRBJ2-3, the V gene TRBV7-6, with TRBD2 matching over 10 bases. This CDR3 contains 19 residues. From germline, CDR1 is SGHVS and CDR2 FNYEAQ. V shed 5 bases and J 4 bases; nucleotides not matched to a gene: 18.

In its sample, this clonotype was seen many times. This chain joins TRBV20-1 and TRBJ2-7, with D possibly being TRBD1 (6 bases). The CDR3 spans 15 residues. Germline V lookup: CDR1 DFQATT, CDR2 SNEGSKA (reference sequence). Between the trimmed V and J ends, which lost 0 bases and 3 bases, there was a span of 15 bases. DNA for the CDR3: TGCAGTGCTAGAGAATTGGACAGTCGCCTCTACGAGCAGTACTTC. It encodes CSARELDSRLYEQYF.

The table lists this clonotype with many counts. The genes are TRBV19 and TRBJ2-2; D is unresolved. Germline V CDR1 and CDR2: LNHDA, SQIVND (reference sequence). V dropped 3 bases and J dropped 1 base, with 6 bases sitting between them. This CDR3 spans 14 amino acids. The CDR3 bases are TGTGCCAGTAGTATGGACGGGAACACCGGGGAGCTGTTTTTT. Amino acids: CASSMDGNTGELFF.

Remarks on this clonotype: This may come from a read error, since a much larger clone is one base off. The chain combines TRBV7-8 with TRBJ1-5; D unresolved. Germline V gene sequence: CDR1 SGHVS, CDR2 FQNEAQ. The V end was cut by 1 base, the J end by 8 bases, with 15 bases between. The CDR3 extends over 15 amino acids. CDR3 loop: CASSLVGGGHKPQHF. In DNA form, the CDR3 reads TGTGCCAGCAGCTTAGTCGGAGGTGGGCATAAGCCCCAGCATTTT.

This clonotype came up many times. The rearrangement uses TRBV20-1 and TRBJ1-3; perhaps TRBD1 as D (5 bases). Trimming removed 5 bases from V and 4 bases from J, with 12 bases in between. The CDR3 loop spans 13 amino acids. Germline V gives CDR1 DFQATT, CDR2 SNEGSKA (reference sequence). CDR3 DNA sequence: TGCAGTGCTTCAGACAGTGGAGGAAACACCATATATTTT. Translated, it gives CSASDSGGNTIYF.

This clonotype was observed many times. The genes are TRBV28 and TRBJ2-7; tentatively, D is TRBD1 (5 bases). V dropped 5 bases and J dropped 7 bases, with 12 bases sitting between them. The CDR3 sequence is 12 residues long. Germline values: CDR1 MDHEN, CDR2 SYDVKM. CDR3 nucleotide sequence: TGTGCCAGCAGTGACCAGGGAAGGGAGCAGTACTTC. Protein sequence: CASSDQGREQYF.

This clonotype was seen at least ten times. The gene calls are TRBV5-1 and TRBJ2-2; D ambiguous. Germline V gives CDR1 SGHRS, CDR2 YFSETQ. Trimming removed 4 bases from V and 5 bases from J, with 12 bases in between. The length of the CDR3 is 14 residues. The CDR3 region is CASSVDYSTGELFF. For the CDR3, the DNA is TGCGCCAGCAGCGTAGATTACAGTACCGGGGAGCTGTTTTTT.

This clonotype was counted only a few times. The chain combines TRBV12-3 or TRBV12-4 with TRBJ1-1; no clear D. There are 14 residues in the CDR3. Trimming took off 7 bases at V and 2 bases at J, with 14 bases between the two ends. This CDR3 is CASTPRETNTEAFF. CDR3 bases: TGTGCCAGCACTCCAAGGGAAACTAACACTGAAGCTTTCTTT.

This clonotype was counted at least ten times. The genes are TRBV29-1 and TRBJ1-4; possibly TRBD1 for D (5 bases). V lost 6 bases and J lost 0, with 8 bases in between. Germline V gene sequence: CDR1 SQVTM, CDR2 ANQGSEA. The CDR3 consists of 13 residues. The CDR3 loop reads CSVDRATNEKLFF. DNA of the CDR3: TGCAGCGTAGACAGAGCAACTAATGAAAAACTGTTTTTT.

This clonotype was observed at least ten times. J is TRBJ1-1 and V is TRBV9; the D gene is possibly TRBD1 (6 bases). The CDR3 consists of 15 residues. Germline CDR1 and CDR2: SGDLS and YYNGEE. Trimming took 3 bases from V and 7 from J, leaving 19 bases between them. CDR3 sequence: CASSGGQPRGREAFF. The CDR3 DNA is TGTGCCAGCAGCGGTGGACAGCCTCGAGGTCGTGAAGCTTTCTTT.

The table lists this clonotype with many counts. V gene TRBV5-1 combines with J gene TRBJ2-3; 8 nucleotides agree with TRBD2. The germline gives CDR1 SGHRS, CDR2 YFSETQ. Trimming at V came to 2 bases and at J to 4 bases, leaving 6 bases not matched to a gene. The CDR3 is 15 residues long. DNA for the CDR3: TGCGCCAGCAGCTTTATGACGGGAGGGCCAGATACGCAGTATTTT. It encodes CASSFMTGGPDTQYF.